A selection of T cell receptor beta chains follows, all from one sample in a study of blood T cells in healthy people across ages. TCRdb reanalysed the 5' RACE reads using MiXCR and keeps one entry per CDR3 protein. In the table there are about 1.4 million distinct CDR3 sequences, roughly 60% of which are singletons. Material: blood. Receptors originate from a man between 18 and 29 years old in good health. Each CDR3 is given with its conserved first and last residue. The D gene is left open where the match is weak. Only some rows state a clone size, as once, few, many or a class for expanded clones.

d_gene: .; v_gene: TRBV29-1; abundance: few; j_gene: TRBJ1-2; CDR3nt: TGCAGCGTTGAAAGGGGGAGGGGCTACACCTTC; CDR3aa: CSVERGRGYTF
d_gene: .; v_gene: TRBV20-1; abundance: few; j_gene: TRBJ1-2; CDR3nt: TGCAGTGCCCTTACATGGAGTGGGGGCTACACCTTC; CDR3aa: CSALTWSGGYTF
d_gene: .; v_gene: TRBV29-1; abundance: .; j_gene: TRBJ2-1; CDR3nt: TGCAGCGTCGACTACGTACTCTACAATGAGCAGTTCTTC; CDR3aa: CSVDYVLYNEQFF
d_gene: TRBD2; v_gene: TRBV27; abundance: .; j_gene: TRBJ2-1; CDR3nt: TGTGCCAGCAGTCCCCGAGCGGGGGGGGACAATGAGCAGTTCTTC; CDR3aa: CASSPRAGGDNEQFF
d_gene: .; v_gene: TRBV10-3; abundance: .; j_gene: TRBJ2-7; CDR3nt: TGTGCCATCAGTGAGTCGAATGGGCCCACTTACGAGCAGTACTTC; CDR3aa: CAISESNGPTYEQYF
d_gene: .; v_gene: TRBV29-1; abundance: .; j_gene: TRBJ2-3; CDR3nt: TGCAGCGGGGGGCTTCCGGAGGCAGATACGCAGTATTTT; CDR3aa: CSGGLPEADTQYF
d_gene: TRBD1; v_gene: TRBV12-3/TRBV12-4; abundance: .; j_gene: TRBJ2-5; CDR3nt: TGTGCCAGCAGCCTGACAGGGGGCAAACAAGAGACCCAGTACTTC; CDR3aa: CASSLTGGKQETQYF
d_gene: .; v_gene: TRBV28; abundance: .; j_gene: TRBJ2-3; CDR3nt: TGTGCCAGCAGTCCTACGGGACAAGACACAGATACGCAGTATTTT; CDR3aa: CASSPTGQDTDTQYF
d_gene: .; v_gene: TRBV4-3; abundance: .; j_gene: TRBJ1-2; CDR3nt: TGCGCCAGCAGCCAAGATCGGGGACGGCCCTATGGCTACACCTTC; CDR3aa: CASSQDRGRPYGYTF
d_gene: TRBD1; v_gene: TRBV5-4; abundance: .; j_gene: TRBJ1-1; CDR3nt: TGTGCCAGCAGCTTGGGACAGGGGGCGAACACTGAAGCTTTCTTT; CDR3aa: CASSLGQGANTEAFF
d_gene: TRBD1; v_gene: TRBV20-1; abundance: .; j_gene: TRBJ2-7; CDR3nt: TGCAGGGCCAGGGACGACCGGGACAGCGAGCAGTACTTC; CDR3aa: CRARDDRDSEQYF
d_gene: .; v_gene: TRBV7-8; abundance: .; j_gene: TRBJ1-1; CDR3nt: TGTGCCAGCAGCTTACAGGGGACGGGGGAAGCTTTCTTT; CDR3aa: CASSLQGTGEAFF
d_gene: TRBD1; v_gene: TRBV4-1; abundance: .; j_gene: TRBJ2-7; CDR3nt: TGCGCCAGCAGCCAAGACGTGGCAGGGGGCCGCGAGCAGTACTTC; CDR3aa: CASSQDVAGGREQYF
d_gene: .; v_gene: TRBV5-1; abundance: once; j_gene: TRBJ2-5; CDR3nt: TGCGCCACCGGCCACGGGGCCGAACAAGAGACCCAGTACTTC; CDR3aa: CATGHGAEQETQYF
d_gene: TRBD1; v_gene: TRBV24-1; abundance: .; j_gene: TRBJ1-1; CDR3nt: TGTGCCACCAGTGATCCCCCGGGACAGGAAGCTTTCTTT; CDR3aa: CATSDPPGQEAFF
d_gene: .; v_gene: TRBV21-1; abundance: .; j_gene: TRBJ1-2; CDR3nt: TGTGCCAGCAAGGTCCCAGGGCTTGGCTACACCTTC; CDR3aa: CASKVPGLGYTF
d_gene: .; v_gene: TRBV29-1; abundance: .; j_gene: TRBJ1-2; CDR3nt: TGCAGCGTCCTCCCGGGCGGGAGGAACTATGGCTACACCTTC; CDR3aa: CSVLPGGRNYGYTF
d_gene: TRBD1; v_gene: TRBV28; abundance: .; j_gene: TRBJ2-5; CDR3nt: TGTGCCAGCAGTCCCTTCGACAGGGTAAACGGAGTGACCCAGTACTTC; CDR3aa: CASSPFDRVNGVTQYF
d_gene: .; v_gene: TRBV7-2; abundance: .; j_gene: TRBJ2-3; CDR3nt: TGTGCCAGCAGCTTAGGGACAGTGGGTACGCAGTATTTT; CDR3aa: CASSLGTVGTQYF
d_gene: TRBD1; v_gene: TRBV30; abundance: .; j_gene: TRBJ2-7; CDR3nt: TGTGCCTGGAGTCCGGACAGGGGCAACTCCTACGAGCAGTACTTC; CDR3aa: CAWSPDRGNSYEQYF
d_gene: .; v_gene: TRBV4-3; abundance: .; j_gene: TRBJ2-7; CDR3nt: TGCGCCAGCAGCCAAGGTGCGGGGTTAGGCTACGAGCAGTACTTC; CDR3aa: CASSQGAGLGYEQYF
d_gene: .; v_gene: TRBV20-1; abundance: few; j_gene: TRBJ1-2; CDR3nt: TGCAGTGCTAGGAACAGTCTCTATGGCTACACCTTC; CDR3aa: CSARNSLYGYTF
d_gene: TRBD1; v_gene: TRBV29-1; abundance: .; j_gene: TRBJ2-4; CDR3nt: TGCAGCGTCAGGGACAGGGGTACCAAAAGCATTCAGTACTTC; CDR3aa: CSVRDRGTKSIQYF